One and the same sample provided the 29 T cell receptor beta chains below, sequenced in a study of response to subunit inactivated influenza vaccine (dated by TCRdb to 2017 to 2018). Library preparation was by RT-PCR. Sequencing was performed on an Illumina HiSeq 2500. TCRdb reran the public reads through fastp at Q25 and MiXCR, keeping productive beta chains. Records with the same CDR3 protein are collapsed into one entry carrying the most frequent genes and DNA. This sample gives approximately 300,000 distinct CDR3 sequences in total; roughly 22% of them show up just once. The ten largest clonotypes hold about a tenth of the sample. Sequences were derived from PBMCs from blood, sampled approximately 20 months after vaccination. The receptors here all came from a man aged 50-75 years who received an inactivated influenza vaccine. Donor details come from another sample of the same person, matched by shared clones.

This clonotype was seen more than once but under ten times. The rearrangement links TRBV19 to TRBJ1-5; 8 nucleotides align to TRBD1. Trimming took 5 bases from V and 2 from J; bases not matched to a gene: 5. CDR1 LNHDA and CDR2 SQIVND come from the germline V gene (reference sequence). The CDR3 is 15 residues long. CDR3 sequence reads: CASSYTGGGNQPQHF. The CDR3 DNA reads TGTGCCAGTAGTTATACAGGGGGTGGCAATCAGCCCCAGCATTTT.

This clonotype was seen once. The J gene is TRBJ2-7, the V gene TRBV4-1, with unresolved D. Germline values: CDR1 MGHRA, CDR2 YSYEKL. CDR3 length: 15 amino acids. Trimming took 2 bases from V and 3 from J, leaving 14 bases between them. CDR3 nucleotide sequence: TGCGCCAGCAGCCAATCGGTTAGTGGATACTACGAGCAGTACTTC. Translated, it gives CASSQSVSGYYEQYF.

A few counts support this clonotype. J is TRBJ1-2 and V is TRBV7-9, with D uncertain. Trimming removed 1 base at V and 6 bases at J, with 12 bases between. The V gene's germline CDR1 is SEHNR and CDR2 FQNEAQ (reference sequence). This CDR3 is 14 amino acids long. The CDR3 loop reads CASSLGAGVDGYTF. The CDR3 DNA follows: TGTGCCAGCAGCTTAGGAGCCGGGGTCGATGGCTACACCTTC.

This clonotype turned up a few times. The CDR3 region has the DNA TGTGCCAGCAGTGAGCAGACAGGATACTATGGCTACACCTTC. It codes for CASSEQTGYYGYTF. The rearrangement links TRBV25-1 to TRBJ1-2; D might be TRBD1 (6 bases). V dropped 3 bases and J dropped 3 bases, with 11 bases sitting between them. The CDR3 runs 14 residues. Germline V gene lookup returns CDR1 MGHDK and CDR2 SYGVNS.

The CDR3 sequence is CSATYATDFGYTF. The CDR3, as DNA: TGCAGTGCCACATATGCGACTGATTTTGGCTACACCTTC. The gene calls are TRBV20-1 and TRBJ1-2; no firm D call. V was cut by 6 bases and J by 7 bases, with 18 bases left in between. Germline V lookup: CDR1 DFQATT, CDR2 SNEGSKA (reference sequence). The CDR3 contains 13 residues.

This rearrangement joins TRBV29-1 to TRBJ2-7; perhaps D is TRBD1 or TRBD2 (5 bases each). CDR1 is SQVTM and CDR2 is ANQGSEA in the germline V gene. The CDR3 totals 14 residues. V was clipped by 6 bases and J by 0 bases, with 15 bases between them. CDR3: CSVGVVQASYEQYF. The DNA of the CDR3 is TGCAGCGTGGGGGTGGTACAGGCCTCCTACGAGCAGTACTTC.

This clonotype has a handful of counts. CDR3 DNA sequence: TGTGCCAGTAGTTCCCCCGCGGAGGCCAAATACGAGCAGTACTTC. Translation gives CASSSPAEAKYEQYF. The chain has TRBV19 and TRBJ2-7, with D perhaps TRBD2 (5 bases). V lost 5 bases and J 4 bases, leaving 18 bases between the germline ends. CDR1 and CDR2 from the germline V gene are LNHDA and SQIVND (reference sequence). This CDR3 spans 15 amino acids.

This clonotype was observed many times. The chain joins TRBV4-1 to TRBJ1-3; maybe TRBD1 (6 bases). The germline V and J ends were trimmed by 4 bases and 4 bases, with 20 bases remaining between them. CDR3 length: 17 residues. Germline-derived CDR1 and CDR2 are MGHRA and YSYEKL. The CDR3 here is CASSPRQVGSWGNTIYF. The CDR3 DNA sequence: TGCGCCAGCAGCCCCCGACAGGTTGGATCCTGGGGAAACACCATATATTTT.

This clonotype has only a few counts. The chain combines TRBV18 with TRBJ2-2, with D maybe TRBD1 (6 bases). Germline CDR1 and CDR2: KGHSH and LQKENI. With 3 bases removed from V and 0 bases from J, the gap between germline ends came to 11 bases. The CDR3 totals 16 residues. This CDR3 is CASSPDSLANTGELFF. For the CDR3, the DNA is TGTGCCAGCTCACCGGACAGTCTCGCGAACACCGGGGAGCTGTTTTTT. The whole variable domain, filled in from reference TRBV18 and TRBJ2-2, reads NAGVMQNPRHLVRRRGQEARLRCSPMKGHSHVYWYRQLPEEGLKFMVYLQKENIIDESGMPKERFSAEFPKEGPSILRIQQVVRGDSAAYFCASSPDSLANTGELFFGEGSRLTVL.

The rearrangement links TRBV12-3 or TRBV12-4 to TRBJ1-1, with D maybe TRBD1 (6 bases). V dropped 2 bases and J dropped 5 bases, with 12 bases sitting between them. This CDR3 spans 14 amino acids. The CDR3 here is CASSLKGGRTEAFF. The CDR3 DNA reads TGTGCCAGCAGTTTAAAGGGGGGCAGGACTGAAGCTTTCTTT.

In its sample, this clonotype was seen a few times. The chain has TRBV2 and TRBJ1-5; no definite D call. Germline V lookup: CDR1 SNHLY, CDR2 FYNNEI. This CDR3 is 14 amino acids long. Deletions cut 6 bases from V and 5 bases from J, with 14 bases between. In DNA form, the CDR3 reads TGTGCCAGCAGCAAAAGGGAGAGGGATCAGCCCCAGCATTTT. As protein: CASSKRERDQPQHF.

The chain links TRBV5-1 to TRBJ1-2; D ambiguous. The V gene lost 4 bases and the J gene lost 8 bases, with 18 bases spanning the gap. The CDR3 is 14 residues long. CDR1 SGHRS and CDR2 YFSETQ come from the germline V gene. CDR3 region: CASSPEGRRHGYTF. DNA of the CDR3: TGCGCCAGCAGCCCCGAGGGCAGACGACACGGCTACACCTTC.

The CDR3 loop is CASSMGTGAGRELFF. The CDR3 nucleotides read TGTGCCAGCAGCATGGGGACAGGGGCCGGGCGGGAGCTGTTTTTT. The chain is built from TRBV7-9 and TRBJ2-2, with 10 bases aligning to TRBD1. V lost 5 bases to trimming and J lost 9 bases; unmatched junction nucleotides: 9. Germline V lookup: CDR1 SEHNR, CDR2 FQNEAQ (reference sequence). This CDR3 has 15 residues.

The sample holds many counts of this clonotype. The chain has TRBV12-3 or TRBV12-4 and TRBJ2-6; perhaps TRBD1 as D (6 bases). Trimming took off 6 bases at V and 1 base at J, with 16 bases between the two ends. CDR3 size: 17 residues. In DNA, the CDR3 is TGTGCCAGCAGGCCCCCGGGACAAAGATCTGGGGCCAACGTCCTGACTTTC. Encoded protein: CASRPPGQRSGANVLTF.

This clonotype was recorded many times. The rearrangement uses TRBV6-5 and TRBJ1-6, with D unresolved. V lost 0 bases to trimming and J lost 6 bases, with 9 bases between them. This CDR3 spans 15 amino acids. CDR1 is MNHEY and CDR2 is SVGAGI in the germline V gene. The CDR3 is CASSYSVQLNSPLHF. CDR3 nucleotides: TGTGCCAGCAGTTACTCCGTTCAGCTTAATTCACCCCTCCACTTT.

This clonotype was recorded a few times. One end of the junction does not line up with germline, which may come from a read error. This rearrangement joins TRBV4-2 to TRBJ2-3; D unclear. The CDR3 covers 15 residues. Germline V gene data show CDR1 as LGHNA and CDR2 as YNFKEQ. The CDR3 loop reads CASSQDRLSRDTQYF. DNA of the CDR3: TGTGCCAGCAGCCAAGATCGTTTAAGCAGAGATACGCAGTATTTT.

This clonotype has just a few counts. The CDR3 reads CASSSRAPAYEQYF. In DNA form, the CDR3 reads TGTGCCAGCAGTTCCCGGGCCCCAGCATACGAGCAGTACTTC. This chain connects TRBV12-3 or TRBV12-4 to TRBJ2-7; D is unresolved. V was shortened by 4 bases and J by 4 bases, with 14 bases between the two germline ends. The CDR3 is 14 residues long.

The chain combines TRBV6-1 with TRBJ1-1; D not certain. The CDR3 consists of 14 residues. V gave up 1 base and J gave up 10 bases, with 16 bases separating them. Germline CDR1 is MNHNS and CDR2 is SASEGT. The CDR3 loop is CASSEDVWWAGAFF. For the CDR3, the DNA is TGTGCCAGCAGTGAAGATGTTTGGTGGGCCGGAGCTTTCTTT.

CDR3 sequence reads: CASSRQVHYNEQFF. For the CDR3, the DNA is TGTGCCAGCAGTCGACAGGTACACTACAATGAGCAGTTCTTC. The rearrangement joins TRBV6-2 or TRBV6-3 to TRBJ2-1; possibly TRBD1 for D (6 bases). The CDR3 has 14 residues. Germline CDR1 MNHEY, CDR2 SVGEGT. V lost 5 bases to trimming and J lost 3 bases, with 11 bases between them.

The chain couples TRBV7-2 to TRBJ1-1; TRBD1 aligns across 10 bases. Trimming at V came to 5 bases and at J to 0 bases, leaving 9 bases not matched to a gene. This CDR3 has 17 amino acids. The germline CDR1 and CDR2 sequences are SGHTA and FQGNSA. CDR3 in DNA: TGTGCCAGCAGCAGACAGGGGGCTCGGGGATTGAACACTGAAGCTTTCTTT. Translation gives CASSRQGARGLNTEAFF.

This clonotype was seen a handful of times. Written as DNA, the CDR3 is TGTGCCAGCAGCTTCGAACAGGGGGGATATGGCTACACCTTC. Its protein is CASSFEQGGYGYTF. The chain employs TRBV5-5 and TRBJ1-2, with TRBD1 matching over 8 bases. Germline values: CDR1 SGHKS, CDR2 YYEKEE (reference sequence). This CDR3 spans 14 amino acids. With 2 bases clipped from V and 5 bases from J, the junction kept 5 bases outside the gene matches.

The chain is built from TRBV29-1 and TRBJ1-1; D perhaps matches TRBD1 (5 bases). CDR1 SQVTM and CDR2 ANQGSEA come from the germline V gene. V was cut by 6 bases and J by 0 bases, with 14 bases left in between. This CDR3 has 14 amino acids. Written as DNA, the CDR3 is TGCAGCGTAGATGACAGCACCCTGAACACTGAAGCTTTCTTT. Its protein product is CSVDDSTLNTEAFF.

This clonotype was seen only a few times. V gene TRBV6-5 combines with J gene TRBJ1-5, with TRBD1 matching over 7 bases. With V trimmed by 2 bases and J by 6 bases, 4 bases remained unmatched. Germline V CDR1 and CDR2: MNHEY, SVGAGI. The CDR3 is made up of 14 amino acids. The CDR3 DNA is TGTGCCAGCAGTTACACAGGGGCCGGTCAGCCCCAGCATTTT. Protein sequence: CASSYTGAGQPQHF.

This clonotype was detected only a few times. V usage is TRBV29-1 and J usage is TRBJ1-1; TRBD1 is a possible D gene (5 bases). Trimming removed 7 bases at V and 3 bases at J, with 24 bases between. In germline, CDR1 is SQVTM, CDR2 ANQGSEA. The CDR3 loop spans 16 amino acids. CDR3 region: CSAFSSGRAVHTEAFF. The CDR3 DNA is TGCAGCGCTTTCTCTTCAGGGAGGGCAGTACACACTGAAGCTTTCTTT.

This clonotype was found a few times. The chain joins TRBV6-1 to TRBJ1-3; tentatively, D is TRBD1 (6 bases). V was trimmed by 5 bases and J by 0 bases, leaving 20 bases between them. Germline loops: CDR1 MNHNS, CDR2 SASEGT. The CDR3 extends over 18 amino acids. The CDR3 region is CASSPLLGHSGSGNTIYF. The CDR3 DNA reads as TGTGCCAGCAGTCCCCTTCTGGGACACTCCGGCTCTGGAAACACCATATATTTT.

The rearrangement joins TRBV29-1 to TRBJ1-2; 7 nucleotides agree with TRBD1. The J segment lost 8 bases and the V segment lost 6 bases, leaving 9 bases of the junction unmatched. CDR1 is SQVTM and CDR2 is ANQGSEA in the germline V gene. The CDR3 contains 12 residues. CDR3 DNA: TGCAGCGTGCCGACAGGGCCGGAAGGCTACACCTTC. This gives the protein CSVPTGPEGYTF. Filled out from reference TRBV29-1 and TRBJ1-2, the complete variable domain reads SAVISQKPSRDICQRGTSLTIQCQVDSQVTMMFWYRQQPGQSLTLIATANQGSEATYESGFVIDKFPISRPNLTFSTLTVSNMSPEDSSIYLCSVPTGPEGYTFGSGTRLTVV.

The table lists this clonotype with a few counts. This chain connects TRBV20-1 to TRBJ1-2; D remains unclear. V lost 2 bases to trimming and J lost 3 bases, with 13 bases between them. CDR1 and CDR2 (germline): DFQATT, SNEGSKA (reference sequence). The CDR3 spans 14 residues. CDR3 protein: CSARTRRTYYGYTF. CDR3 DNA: TGCAGTGCTAGAACTCGACGGACTTACTATGGCTACACCTTC.

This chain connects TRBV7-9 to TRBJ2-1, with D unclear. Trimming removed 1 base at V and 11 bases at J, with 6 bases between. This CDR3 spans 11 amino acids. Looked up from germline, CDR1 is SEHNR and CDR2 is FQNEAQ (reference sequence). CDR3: CASSLVAQQFF. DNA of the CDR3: TGTGCCAGCAGCTTAGTCGCCCAGCAGTTCTTC.

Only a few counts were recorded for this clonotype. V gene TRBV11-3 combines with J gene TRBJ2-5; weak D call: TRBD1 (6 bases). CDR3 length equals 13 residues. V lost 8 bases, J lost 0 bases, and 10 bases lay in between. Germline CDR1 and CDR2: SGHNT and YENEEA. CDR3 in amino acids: CASARTDQETQYF. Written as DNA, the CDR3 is TGTGCCAGCGCAAGGACAGACCAAGAGACCCAGTACTTC.